The rows below give T cell receptor beta chains drawn from one sample of a study of blood T cell repertoires in COVID-19. The method was immunoSEQ multiplex PCR; TCRdb's version includes in-frame clones alone and lacks a portion of them. The data hold some 150,000 clones, with about 85% observed a single time. Sequenced: peripheral blood. The receptors originated from a woman over 75 in a cohort sampled during active or convalescent COVID-19. Both conserved end residues are part of each CDR3.

CDR3 protein	V gene	J gene
CASSRTGFDEQYF	TRBV6-5	TRBJ2-7
CASSLGGLEEKLFF	TRBV7-2	TRBJ1-4
CASSLGSGENQPQHF	TRBV7-8	TRBJ1-5
CASSDTSSYEQYF	TRBV18	TRBJ2-7
CAISSSGRRVDTQYF	TRBV10-3	TRBJ2-3
CASSLAGVGNTIYF	TRBV11-2	TRBJ1-3
CASSQSRGQGRFCNQPQHF	TRBV23-1	TRBJ1-5
CASSPPRSGTGTYGYTF	TRBV18	TRBJ1-2
CASSQVTGLNNEQFF	TRBV4-3	TRBJ2-1
CASSPSLPGGQNTGELFF	TRBV7-2	TRBJ2-2
CASSIQAGETQYF	TRBV10-1	TRBJ2-5
CASSRQRGNYGYTF	TRBV28	TRBJ1-2
CASSLTGTAYGYTF	TRBV7-8	TRBJ1-2
CASSPTGALTNTGELFF	TRBV3-1/TRBV3-2	TRBJ2-2
CASSTQGALNTEAFF	TRBV7-2	TRBJ1-1
CASSRFSGEIGEQFF	TRBV5-8	TRBJ2-1
CASSTGYTEAFF	TRBV6-5	TRBJ1-1
CASSLEGAYGYTF	TRBV5-6	TRBJ1-2
CASSPGTDRRATNEKLFF	TRBV11-2	TRBJ1-4
CASRETGQDYGYTF	TRBV28	TRBJ1-2
CSVGPGQGETQYF	TRBV29-1	TRBJ2-5
CASSRSSYNEQFF	TRBV5-1	TRBJ2-1
CASSLSSGTGGRFGEKLFF	TRBV28	TRBJ1-4
CASISRLTDTQYF	TRBV19	TRBJ2-3
CASSLPWTGGNDYGYTF	TRBV5-4	TRBJ1-2
CASSEGVGGYTF	TRBV6-1	TRBJ1-2
CASGRDSTYEQYF	TRBV11-3	TRBJ2-7
CAISSPGLANISREQFF	TRBV10-3	TRBJ2-1
CASSSKVGPYLEQYF	TRBV7-2	TRBJ2-7
CASSQGTGEATEQFF	TRBV4-3	TRBJ2-1
CATSDPSVQPGNGYTF	TRBV24-1	TRBJ1-2
CASSLAHLISTDTQYF	TRBV7-2	TRBJ2-3
CMAGNYGYTF	TRBV6-5	TRBJ1-2
CSASVPAGPQETQYF	TRBV20-1	TRBJ2-5
CASSPSSFYGYTF	TRBV11-3	TRBJ1-2
CASSYKNRFRDTKAFF	TRBV6-2/TRBV6-3	TRBJ1-1
CSGKQGSTEAFF	TRBV29-1	TRBJ1-1
CASSGGAGTNEKLFF	TRBV3-1/TRBV3-2	TRBJ1-4
CASSTTRGGYTEAFF	TRBV19	TRBJ1-1
CAWRETSGKAYNEQFF	TRBV30	TRBJ2-1
CASGDRAAEQFF	TRBV19	TRBJ2-1
CASSTGQGTYEQYF	TRBV5-1	TRBJ2-7
CASSPMRGAETQYF	TRBV9	TRBJ2-5
CASSLDRLRGWRETQYF	TRBV7-8	TRBJ2-5
CASSHDGAGRGSNYGYTF	TRBV5-1	TRBJ1-2
CSASLRETQYF	TRBV20-1	TRBJ2-5
CASSLDRAPYNEQFF	TRBV27	TRBJ2-1
CASRRQGETNEKLFF	TRBV6-5	TRBJ1-4
CASRQDTLTYEQYF	TRBV2	TRBJ2-7
CASSLGPGQGVIANYGYTF	TRBV7-2	TRBJ1-2
CASSPPYGSGNTIYF	TRBV7-2	TRBJ1-3
CATSDPGTSWFRANEQFF	TRBV24-1	TRBJ2-1
CASSAQGNYEQYF	TRBV2	TRBJ2-7
CASSPGLAGAAFASETQYF	TRBV28	TRBJ2-5
CASSDPRQGIFYNEQFF	TRBV5-1	TRBJ2-1
CAWSDYTGTEAFF	TRBV30	TRBJ1-1
CASSQSSRETQYF	TRBV3-1/TRBV3-2	TRBJ2-5
CASIPAIGGLRDEQFF	TRBV7-2	TRBJ2-1
CASSLETGATYEQYF	TRBV5-1	TRBJ2-7